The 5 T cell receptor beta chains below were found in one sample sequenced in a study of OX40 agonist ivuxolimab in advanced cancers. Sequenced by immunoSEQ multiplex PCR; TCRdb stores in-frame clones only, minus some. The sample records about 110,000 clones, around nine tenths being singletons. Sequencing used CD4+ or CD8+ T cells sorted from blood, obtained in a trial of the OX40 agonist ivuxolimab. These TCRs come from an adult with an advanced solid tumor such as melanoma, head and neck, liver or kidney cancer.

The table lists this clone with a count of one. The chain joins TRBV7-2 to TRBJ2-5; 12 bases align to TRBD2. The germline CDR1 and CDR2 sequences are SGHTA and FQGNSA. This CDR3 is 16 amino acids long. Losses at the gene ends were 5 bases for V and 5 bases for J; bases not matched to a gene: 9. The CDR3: CASSRQLAGGWETQYF. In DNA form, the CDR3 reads TGTGCCAGCAGCAGGCAACTAGCGGGGGGTTGGGAGACCCAGTACTTC.

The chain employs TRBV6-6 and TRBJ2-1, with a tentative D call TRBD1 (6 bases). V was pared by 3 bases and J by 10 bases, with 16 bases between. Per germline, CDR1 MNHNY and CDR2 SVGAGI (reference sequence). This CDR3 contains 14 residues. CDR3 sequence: CASSYQQGNDEQFF. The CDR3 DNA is TGTGCCAGCAGTTATCAACAGGGAAACGACGAGCAGTTCTTC.

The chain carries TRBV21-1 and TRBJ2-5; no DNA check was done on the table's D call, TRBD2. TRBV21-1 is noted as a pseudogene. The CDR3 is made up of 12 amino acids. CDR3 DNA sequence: TGTGCCAGCAGCCTAGATGGAGAGACCCAGTACTTC. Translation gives CASSLDGETQYF.

CDR3 amino acids: CAITTSGGAREQFF. CDR3 DNA: TGTGCCATCACCACTAGCGGGGGGGCGCGTGAGCAGTTCTTC. The rearrangement uses TRBV10-3 and TRBJ2-1; TRBD2 matches at 13 bases. V lost 7 bases, J lost 9 bases, and 6 bases stayed unmatched. Germline V gene lookup returns CDR1 ENHRY and CDR2 SYGVKD. This CDR3 is 14 amino acids long.

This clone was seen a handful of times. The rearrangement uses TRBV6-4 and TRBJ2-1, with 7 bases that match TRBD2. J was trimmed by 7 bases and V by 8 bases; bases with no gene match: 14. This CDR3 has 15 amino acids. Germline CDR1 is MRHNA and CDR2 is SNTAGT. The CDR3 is CASSPWGGGGNEQFF. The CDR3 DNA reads TGTGCCAGCTCTCCCTGGGGGGGAGGAGGGAATGAGCAGTTCTTC.